Described below is a single T cell receptor beta chain sequence and its context. The repertoire was sequenced with immunoSEQ multiplex PCR; TCRdb's copy has only in-frame clones and lacks some. The sample shows about 350,000 clones, 70% to 90% of them seen only once. These data are taken from a study of Ad26.COV2.S vaccination and SARS-CoV-2 variants. Looking at the study overall: Administration of Ad26.COV2.S was intramuscular, either once or twice 56 days apart.

As to treatment: roughly 20 received Ad26.COV2.S at low or high dose, single or two shots; five or six received placebo; per-sample allocation not given. It was on day 63 after the first vaccine or placebo injection that samples were taken. The CDR3 spans 17 residues. Per germline, CDR1 MGHRA and CDR2 YSYEKL. V dropped 4 bases and J dropped 6; count of bases not matched to a gene: 7. J is TRBJ2-2 and V is TRBV4-1; 14 bases are a match to TRBD2. This sequence originates from a person between 18 and 65 years old who received the Ad26.COV2.S COVID-19 vaccine or a placebo. Sequenced here: peripheral blood, sampled in a trial of Ad26.COV2.S vaccine versus placebo. Here the CDR3 reads CASSPLGLAGGAGELFF. The CDR3 DNA reads as TGCGCCAGCAGCCCATTAGGACTAGCGGGAGGCGCCGGGGAGCTGTTTTTT.